The next 3 T cell receptor beta chains were all read from a single sample in a study of OX40 agonist ivuxolimab in advanced cancers. The receptor library was made with the immunoSEQ multiplex PCR assay. The table was pulled from immuneACCESS by TCRdb, which kept in-frame rearrangements only. Such tables lose some clones; where checked, under half of the loss comes from unresolved V genes, and the rest has no known cause. The sample table contains just over 20,000 clones; only one count was recorded for about 87% of them. Around 16% of the sample is held by the ten biggest clonotypes. The sample here was CD4+ or CD8+ T cells sorted from blood, taken in a trial of the OX40 agonist ivuxolimab. The receptors here all came from an adult with an advanced solid tumor such as melanoma, head and neck, liver or kidney cancer.

Remarks on this clone: The sample holds other DNA sequences that translate to the same CDR3. The J gene is TRBJ2-1, the V gene TRBV5-5; D unclear. The CDR3 consists of 12 residues. Between the trimmed V and J ends, which lost 1 base and 4 bases, there was a span of 3 bases. Looked up from germline, CDR1 is SGHKS and CDR2 is YYEKEE (reference sequence). CDR3 in DNA: TGTGCCAGCAGCTTGTCGTACAATGAGCAGTTCTTC. Its translation: CASSLSYNEQFF.

The chain combines TRBV4-3 with TRBJ1-3; no definite D call. Trimming cost V 0 bases and J 0 bases, with 9 bases left between them. Germline CDR1 and CDR2: LGHNA and YSLEER. The CDR3 is made up of 16 amino acids. CDR3 amino acids: CASSQDLGSSGNTIYF. The CDR3 DNA sequence: TGCGCCAGCAGCCAAGATCTCGGGAGCTCTGGAAACACCATATATTTT.

This clone was observed once. The chain carries TRBV13 and TRBJ2-5; 7 bases are shared with TRBD1. The junction had 5 bases not matched to a gene; V was cut back by 2 bases and J by 2 bases. The CDR3 sequence is 15 residues long. In germline, CDR1 is PRHDT, CDR2 FYEKMQ (reference sequence). CDR3 nucleotide sequence: TGTGCCAGCAGCTTATACAGGGGCCGACAAGAGACCCAGTACTTC. It codes for CASSLYRGRQETQYF.